These 24 T cell receptor beta chains originate from one sample sequenced in a study of T cell changes during pregnancy in multiple sclerosis. Produced via immunoSEQ multiplex PCR; TCRdb's table is partial and in-frame only. The table shows 30,000 or so clones, with about 93% occurring only once. The input for sequencing was CD4+ T cells from peripheral blood mononuclear cells, taken after pregnancy. These receptors were taken from a female donor with multiple sclerosis, enrolled in a pregnancy study.

The CDR3 protein is CASSFSGTSTDTQYF. The CDR3 nucleotides read TGCGCCAGCAGCTTCTCCGGGACTAGTACAGATACGCAGTATTTT. This chain joins TRBV5-1 and TRBJ2-3; 8 nucleotides agree with TRBD2. The CDR3 extends over 15 amino acids. CDR1 is SGHRS, CDR2 YFSETQ, per germline. Trimming cost V 2 bases and J 3 bases; bases outside gene matches: 5.

V and J are TRBV30 and TRBJ1-2; D remains unclear. The CDR3 length is 14 residues. Trimming left V 1 base short and J 5 bases short, with 14 bases between. Per germline, CDR1 GTSNPN and CDR2 SVGIG (reference sequence). CDR3 sequence (DNA): TGTGCCTGGAGTGCTGACGGGTACCGGTATGGCTACACCTTC. It codes for CAWSADGYRYGYTF.

The V gene is TRBV30, the J gene TRBJ1-6; D not certain. Trimming took off 2 bases at V and 0 bases at J, with 14 bases between the two ends. Germline V gene data show CDR1 as GTSNPN and CDR2 as SVGIG (reference sequence). CDR3 length: 17 residues. CDR3 in DNA: TGTGCCTGGAGTTATTCCAGAACATACTCCTATAATTCACCCCTCCACTTT. The encoded protein is CAWSYSRTYSYNSPLHF.

The chain joins TRBV4-2 to TRBJ2-7, with TRBD2 identical over 8 bases. The V gene's germline CDR1 is LGHNA and CDR2 YNFKEQ. The CDR3 totals 16 residues. V shed 0 bases and J 3 bases; nucleotides not matched to a gene: 7. CDR3 in amino acids: CASSQEVGLGIYEQYF. For the CDR3, the DNA is TGTGCCAGCAGCCAAGAGGTGGGACTAGGGATCTACGAGCAGTACTTC.

The rearrangement links TRBV9 to TRBJ2-7; 7 nucleotides match TRBD1. This CDR3 contains 12 residues. V trimming: 4 bases; J trimming: 6 bases; junction bases outside the gene matches: 4. The germline CDR1 and CDR2 sequences are SGDLS and YYNGEE. CDR3 sequence: CASSLTGVEQYF. CDR3 DNA: TGTGCCAGCAGCCTCACAGGGGTCGAGCAGTACTTC.

The chain couples TRBV18 to TRBJ1-5; possible D gene TRBD1, 5 bases. The germline CDR1 and CDR2 sequences are KGHSH and LQKENI. This CDR3 contains 15 residues. V lost 3 bases and J 4 bases, leaving 13 bases between the germline ends. This CDR3 is CASSPSSGWNQPQHF. CDR3 DNA sequence: TGTGCCAGCTCACCCTCATCAGGGTGGAATCAGCCCCAGCATTTT.

In its sample, this clone was seen once. The rearrangement uses TRBV18 and TRBJ2-2; TRBD1 agrees at 7 bases. The trim removed 3 bases at V and 2 bases at J, leaving 9 bases unmatched. Germline values: CDR1 KGHSH, CDR2 LQKENI. There are 17 residues in the CDR3. For the CDR3, the DNA is TGTGCCAGCTCACCGGCCCGGGACAGTCAAAACACCGGGGAGCTGTTTTTT. This codes for CASSPARDSQNTGELFF.

The chain combines TRBV2 with TRBJ2-3; 11 nucleotides line up with TRBD1. This CDR3 spans 15 amino acids. V lost 7 bases to trimming and J lost 7 bases; unmatched junction nucleotides: 10. In germline, CDR1 is SNHLY, CDR2 FYNNEI. As DNA, the CDR3 is TGTGCCAGCAAATTCGCGGGGACAGGGGGTTATACGCAGTATTTT. This translates into CASKFAGTGGYTQYF.

The V and J genes are TRBV5-8 and TRBJ2-3; 13 bases are shared with TRBD2. From germline, CDR1 is SGHTS and CDR2 YDEGEE. CDR3 length: 15 amino acids. The ends lost 4 bases at V and 9 bases at J; junction bases unmatched: 8. CDR3 in amino acids: CASSLRLAGGRTQYF. The CDR3 DNA reads as TGTGCCAGCAGCCTTAGACTAGCGGGAGGTCGGACGCAGTATTTT.

This rearrangement joins TRBV5-1 to TRBJ2-3; D unclear. This CDR3 has 14 amino acids. In germline, CDR1 is SGHRS, CDR2 YFSETQ. Trimming left V 0 bases short and J 0 bases short, with 5 bases between. DNA of the CDR3: TGCGCCAGCAGCTTGGCCCGGAGCACAGATACGCAGTATTTT. The encoded protein is CASSLARSTDTQYF.

The chain is built from TRBV9 and TRBJ1-1; D uncertain. Trimming left V 0 bases short and J 5 bases short, with 23 bases between. The germline gives CDR1 SGDLS, CDR2 YYNGEE. CDR3 size: 18 residues. CDR3 coding DNA: TGTGCCAGCAGCGTAGCGGGAGGGCCAAACGAGGGCGAAACTGAAGCTTTCTTT. Protein sequence: CASSVAGGPNEGETEAFF.

The chain carries TRBV28 and TRBJ2-3; a possible D gene is TRBD2 (5 bases). The germline CDR1 and CDR2 sequences are MDHEN and SYDVKM. Trimming pared 6 bases from V and 6 bases from J, leaving 16 bases between. The CDR3 covers 14 residues. The CDR3 DNA follows: TGTGCCAGCAGCCCCTACCCAGGCGGGGATACGCAGTATTTT. It yields the protein CASSPYPGGDTQYF.

This sequence joins TRBV29-1 and TRBJ1-2; TRBD1 agrees at 7 bases. CDR1 is SQVTM, CDR2 ANQGSEA, per germline. The V gene end was trimmed by 0 bases and the J gene end by 2 bases; junction bases not matched to a gene: 12. The CDR3 contains 17 residues. Here the CDR3 reads CSVEDRGAGGGNYGYTF. The CDR3 region has the DNA TGCAGCGTTGAAGATAGAGGGGCAGGGGGTGGCAACTATGGCTACACCTTC.

V is TRBV10-3 and J is TRBJ1-3; D is uncertain. The CDR3 consists of 14 residues. CDR1 and CDR2 from the germline V gene are ENHRY and SYGVKD. V was shortened by 3 bases and J by 1 base, with 7 bases between the two germline ends. In DNA form, the CDR3 reads TGTGCCATCAGTGAATGGGAGTCTGGAAACACCATATATTTT. Its protein product is CAISEWESGNTIYF.

This clone was seen only once. V and J are TRBV7-2 and TRBJ2-1; 13 nucleotides match TRBD2. There are 15 residues in the CDR3. The trim removed 5 bases at V and 10 bases at J, leaving 8 bases unmatched. In germline, CDR1 is SGHTA, CDR2 FQGNSA. This CDR3 is CASSPTTSGGNEQFF. The CDR3 DNA follows: TGTGCCAGCAGCCCCACGACTAGCGGGGGGAACGAGCAGTTCTTC.

DNA for the CDR3: TGTGCCAGCAGTTTAAGAGGGGTGACAGGGTTATTATTGCCCCAGCATTTT. Amino acid sequence: CASSLRGVTGLLLPQHF. The J gene is TRBJ1-5, the V gene TRBV27; 7 bases align to TRBD1. The V gene's germline CDR1 is MNHEY and CDR2 SMNVEV (reference sequence). J lost 9 bases, V lost 2 bases, and 16 bases had no gene match. The CDR3 consists of 17 residues.

V and J are TRBV5-1 and TRBJ2-1; D unclear. Germline values: CDR1 SGHRS, CDR2 YFSETQ. Trimming shortened V by 0 bases and J by 0 bases, and 10 bases separated the two germline ends. The CDR3 is made up of 16 amino acids. The CDR3 DNA reads TGCGCCAGCAGCTTGGGTCACGGCGGCTCCTACAATGAGCAGTTCTTC. The encoded protein is CASSLGHGGSYNEQFF.

The chain is built from TRBV30 and TRBJ1-1, with D hard to call. V lost 3 bases, J lost 10 bases, and 12 bases lay in between. Germline lookup yields CDR1 GTSNPN and CDR2 SVGIG (reference sequence). This CDR3 has 11 amino acids. The CDR3 region is CAWSEGRGAFF. The CDR3 nucleotides read TGTGCCTGGAGCGAAGGACGGGGAGCTTTCTTT. Filled out from reference TRBV30 and TRBJ1-1, the complete variable domain reads SQTIHQWPATLVQPVGSPLSLECTVEGTSNPNLYWYRQAAGRGLQLLFYSVGIGQISSEVPQNLSASRPQDRQFILSSKKLLLSDSGFYLCAWSEGRGAFFGQGTRLTVV.

The J gene is TRBJ1-1, the V gene TRBV11-2, with D possibly matching TRBD1 (5 bases). Germline V gene sequence: CDR1 SGHAT, CDR2 FQNNGV. This CDR3 has 18 amino acids. The V end lost 1 base, the J end lost 0 bases, and 18 bases lay between the germline ends. DNA for the CDR3: TGTGCCAGCAGCTTAGCTGCAGGGTCTTTAGCCTTGAACACTGAAGCTTTCTTT. As protein: CASSLAAGSLALNTEAFF. The full variable domain, completed using reference TRBV11-2 and TRBJ1-1, is EAGVAQSPRYKIIEKRQSVAFWCNPISGHATLYWYQQILGQGPKLLIQFQNNGVVDDSQLPKDRFSAERLKGVDSTLKIQPAKLEDSAVYLCASSLAAGSLALNTEAFFGQGTRLTVV.

V is TRBV5-4 and J is TRBJ2-7; 10 bases line up with TRBD2. Looked up from germline, CDR1 is SGHNT and CDR2 is YYREEE (reference sequence). V trimming: 3 bases; J trimming: 6 bases; junction bases outside the gene matches: 9. The CDR3 runs 15 residues. The CDR3 is CASSYRLAGYLEQYF. The CDR3 DNA reads as TGTGCCAGCAGCTATAGACTAGCGGGCTATCTCGAGCAGTACTTC.

The chain is built from TRBV19 and TRBJ2-7; D ambiguous. Germline loops: CDR1 LNHDA, CDR2 SQIVND (reference sequence). The CDR3 consists of 14 residues. Trimming stripped 8 bases from V and 0 bases from J, with 14 bases between. CDR3 DNA sequence: TGTGCCAGTCGCGCTAGGCATAACTCCTACGAGCAGTACTTC. Translating it yields CASRARHNSYEQYF. Drawing the rest from reference TRBV19 and TRBJ2-7, the complete variable domain is DGGITQSPKYLFRKEGQNVTLSCEQNLNHDAMYWYRQDPGQGLRLIYYSQIVNDFQKGDIAEGYSVSREKKESFPLTVTSAQKNPTAFYLCASRARHNSYEQYFGPGTRLTVT.

The V call is TRBV19, the J call TRBJ1-4; 7 nucleotides match TRBD1. Per germline, CDR1 LNHDA and CDR2 SQIVND (reference sequence). With V trimmed by 5 bases and J by 5 bases, 5 bases remained unmatched. CDR3 length equals 14 residues. DNA for the CDR3: TGTGCCAGTAGTGGACAGGACCGAAATGAAAAACTGTTTTTT. It codes for CASSGQDRNEKLFF.

This chain joins TRBV5-1 and TRBJ2-1; D call uncertain. CDR3 length: 15 residues. The germline CDR1 and CDR2 sequences are SGHRS and YFSETQ. The ends were cut back, 2 bases at V and 0 bases at J, with 9 bases in the middle. The CDR3 region is CASSLIAGSYNEQFF. CDR3 bases: TGCGCCAGCAGCTTAATAGCCGGCTCCTACAATGAGCAGTTCTTC.

This chain uses TRBV5-1 with TRBJ1-5, with D perhaps matching TRBD1 (5 bases). The CDR3 is 15 residues long. Per the germline V gene, CDR1 is SGHRS and CDR2 is YFSETQ. Trimming stripped 4 bases from V and 9 bases from J, with 20 bases between. The CDR3 here is CASSRDSRPPRPQHF. In DNA, the CDR3 is TGCGCCAGCAGCCGAGACAGTAGACCTCCGAGGCCCCAGCATTTT.